One and the same sample provided the 29 T cell receptor beta chains below, sequenced in a study of post-analysis software for immune sequencing data. The TCR beta cDNA libraries contained unique molecular identifiers. TCRdb called the PCR reads again in MiXCR, with one record for every CDR3 protein. The sample lists fewer than 850,000 distinct CDR3 sequences; 25% to 30% were seen once. Whole-study results and caveats: Comparison of patients with controls showed five TRBV segments more frequent in patients, TRBV5-6, TRBV5-1 and TRBV20-1 among them.

The antigens for these receptors are not known. The source material was blood. These receptors all come from a girl aged 5-17 years with multiple sclerosis.

In its sample, this clonotype was seen a few times. This chain uses TRBV25-1 with TRBJ2-1; TRBD1 might be the D (6 bases). The length of the CDR3 is 13 residues. The germline gives CDR1 MGHDK, CDR2 SYGVNS. Trimming took off 6 bases at V and 5 bases at J, with 11 bases between the two ends. DNA of the CDR3: TGTGCCAGCAGGACAGGTTTCCACAATGAGCAGTTCTTC. Translation: CASRTGFHNEQFF.

The sample holds a few counts of this clonotype. V gene TRBV10-3 combines with J gene TRBJ1-2, with 9 bases lining up with TRBD1. V lost 7 bases to trimming and J lost 7 bases; unmatched junction nucleotides: 10. The germline V gene encodes CDR1 ENHRY and CDR2 SYGVKD. The CDR3 has 14 residues. DNA for the CDR3: TGTGCCATCAAGGGTGGGACAGGGCTGTTTGGCTACACCTTC. Translating it yields CAIKGGTGLFGYTF.

This clonotype was counted once. The chain couples TRBV29-1 to TRBJ1-1; a weak D match, TRBD1 (6 bases). The CDR3 is 13 residues long. V was clipped by 4 bases and J by 4 bases, with 13 bases between them. Per the germline V gene, CDR1 is SQVTM and CDR2 is ANQGSEA. Here the CDR3 reads CSVGGGWGTEAFF. CDR3 DNA: TGCAGCGTTGGAGGGGGGTGGGGCACTGAAGCTTTCTTT.

This clonotype showed up just a few times. V gene TRBV4-3 combines with J gene TRBJ1-5; D ambiguous. Trimming took off 0 bases at V and 2 bases at J, with 11 bases between the two ends. CDR3 length: 16 amino acids. Per the germline V gene, CDR1 is LGHNA and CDR2 is YSLEER. CDR3 DNA: TGCGCCAGCAGCCAAGAGCCCGGGTCCCGCAATCAGCCCCAGCATTTT. Protein: CASSQEPGSRNQPQHF.

This clonotype was seen more than once but under ten times. The rearrangement uses TRBV20-1 and TRBJ1-5; D might be TRBD1 (6 bases). Germline CDR1 DFQATT, CDR2 SNEGSKA (reference sequence). The CDR3 is 18 residues long. V was clipped by 3 bases and J by 0 bases, with 21 bases between them. This CDR3 reads CSARGDRNFPYSNQPQHF. CDR3 coding DNA: TGCAGTGCTAGGGGCGACAGGAACTTCCCGTATAGCAATCAGCCCCAGCATTTT.

The chain links TRBV18 to TRBJ2-7; either TRBD1 or TRBD2 may supply D (5 bases each). Between the trimmed V and J ends, which lost 6 bases and 2 bases, there was a span of 17 bases. Germline CDR1 KGHSH, CDR2 LQKENI. This CDR3 contains 15 residues. The CDR3 DNA is TGTGCCAGCTCTTCCGAGGGGCTCCCCACCTACGAGCAGTACTTC. Translation gives CASSSEGLPTYEQYF. Supplemented by reference TRBV18 and TRBJ2-7, the full variable domain reads NAGVMQNPRHLVRRRGQEARLRCSPMKGHSHVYWYRQLPEEGLKFMVYLQKENIIDESGMPKERFSAEFPKEGPSILRIQQVVRGDSAAYFCASSSEGLPTYEQYFGPGTRLTVT.

The V call is TRBV6-5, the J call TRBJ2-2, with D possibly matching TRBD2 (5 bases). Trimming removed 6 bases at V and 0 bases at J, with 8 bases between. Germline CDR1 and CDR2: MNHEY and SVGAGI. This CDR3 is built from 14 residues. CDR3 amino acids: CASSRGANTGELFF. CDR3 nucleotide sequence: TGTGCCAGCAGCCGGGGTGCGAACACCGGGGAGCTGTTTTTT.

This clonotype appeared a single time. The chain joins TRBV6-2 or TRBV6-3 to TRBJ2-4; D remains ambiguous. This CDR3 is built from 11 residues. Germline CDR1 is MNHEY and CDR2 is SVGEGT. With 9 bases removed from V and 8 bases from J, the gap between germline ends came to 11 bases. CDR3: CASKNRDIQYF. CDR3 DNA: TGTGCCAGTAAGAATAGGGACATTCAGTACTTC.

The J gene is TRBJ1-5, the V gene TRBV27; D unresolved. Trimming left V 3 bases short and J 0 bases short, with 6 bases between. Germline lookup yields CDR1 MNHEY and CDR2 SMNVEV (reference sequence). The CDR3 consists of 14 residues. This CDR3 reads CASSFVNSNQPQHF. The CDR3 DNA reads as TGTGCCAGCAGTTTCGTGAATAGCAATCAGCCCCAGCATTTT.

This clonotype has just a few counts. The chain recombines TRBV27 with TRBJ2-3; 13 nucleotides agree with TRBD2. There are 17 residues in the CDR3. Germline CDR1 is MNHEY and CDR2 is SMNVEV (reference sequence). The ends lost 6 bases at V and 0 bases at J; junction bases unmatched: 6. For the CDR3, the DNA is TGTGCCAGCAGCCCGGGACTAGCGGGGACTAGCACAGATACGCAGTATTTT. Translation: CASSPGLAGTSTDTQYF.

The chain uses TRBV6-1 and TRBJ2-3; unclear D gene. CDR1 is MNHNS, CDR2 SASEGT, per germline. Between the trimmed V and J ends, which lost 0 bases and 0 bases, there was a span of 19 bases. The CDR3 covers 19 residues. The CDR3 DNA reads as TGTGCCAGCAGTGAAGCACCCGGCCAGACTCTCCCTAGCACAGATACGCAGTATTTT. Its translation: CASSEAPGQTLPSTDTQYF.

This clonotype was seen ten or more times. This chain connects TRBV4-3 to TRBJ2-3, with D tentatively TRBD2 (6 bases). V was clipped by 0 bases and J by 6 bases, with 16 bases between them. CDR3 length: 16 amino acids. Germline V gene lookup returns CDR1 LGHNA and CDR2 YSLEER. As DNA, the CDR3 is TGCGCCAGCAGCCAAGAGCCGGGGGACCCCTCGGATACGCAGTATTTT. Translating it yields CASSQEPGDPSDTQYF.

This clonotype showed up just a few times. The rearrangement uses TRBV5-1 and TRBJ2-1; possibly TRBD1 for D (6 bases). Germline V CDR1 and CDR2: SGHRS, YFSETQ. This CDR3 spans 14 amino acids. Trimming took 4 bases from V and 5 from J, leaving 13 bases between them. The CDR3 spells CASSVIPGDNEQFF. DNA of the CDR3: TGCGCCAGCAGCGTCATCCCAGGGGACAATGAGCAGTTCTTC. Full variable domain (rest looked up from reference TRBV5-1 and TRBJ2-1): KAGVTQTPRYLIKTRGQQVTLSCSPISGHRSVSWYQQTPGQGLQFLFEYFSETQRNKGNFPGRFSGRQFSNSRSEMNVSTLELGDSALYLCASSVIPGDNEQFFGPGTRLTVL.

The chain combines TRBV5-1 with TRBJ2-1; maybe TRBD1 (5 bases). Trimming left V 4 bases short and J 7 bases short, with 15 bases between. This CDR3 is 14 amino acids long. The germline CDR1 and CDR2 sequences are SGHRS and YFSETQ. The CDR3 sequence is CASSPRQIENEQFF. The CDR3 nucleotides are TGCGCCAGCAGCCCAAGACAGATTGAGAATGAGCAGTTCTTC.

Points on this clonotype: A much larger clone sits a single nucleotide away, making a read error possible. The chain has TRBV6-5 and TRBJ1-5, with no clear D. CDR3 length: 12 amino acids. V was trimmed by 0 bases and J by 15 bases, leaving 12 bases between them. Germline lookup yields CDR1 MNHEY and CDR2 SVGAGI. The CDR3 DNA follows: TGTGCCAGCAGTTACTCGTCCGGCAACTGGCATTTT. Translating it yields CASSYSSGNWHF.

The chain is built from TRBV29-1 and TRBJ2-3, with 8 bases matching TRBD2. The CDR3 runs 15 residues. The trim removed 7 bases at V and 2 bases at J, leaving 11 bases unmatched. Per the germline V gene, CDR1 is SQVTM and CDR2 is ANQGSEA. The CDR3 sequence: CSAGGIAGPTDTQYF. DNA for the CDR3: TGCAGCGCCGGGGGTATAGCGGGACCCACAGATACGCAGTATTTT.

The rearrangement joins TRBV7-2 to TRBJ1-2; D ambiguous. This CDR3 is 14 amino acids long. V was shortened by 5 bases and J by 3 bases, with 13 bases between the two germline ends. Germline CDR1 is SGHTA and CDR2 is FQGNSA. This CDR3 reads CASSQGPRDYGYTF. CDR3 bases: TGTGCCAGCAGCCAAGGTCCCCGGGACTATGGCTACACCTTC.

In its sample, this clonotype was seen many times. The chain employs TRBV6-1 and TRBJ2-5; D is undetermined. In germline, CDR1 is MNHNS, CDR2 SASEGT. The CDR3 sequence is 11 residues long. The V end was cut by 9 bases, the J end by 0 bases, with 5 bases between. CDR3 sequence (DNA): TGTGCCAGTCAGTACCAAGAGACCCAGTACTTC. As protein: CASQYQETQYF.

The chain carries TRBV5-1 and TRBJ1-1; D not certain. Trimming removed 2 bases at V and 6 bases at J, with 14 bases between. CDR3 length equals 14 residues. CDR1 and CDR2 (germline): SGHRS, YFSETQ. CDR3 DNA: TGCGCCAGCAGCTTTGAGGGTGCGGGCGCTGAAGCTTTCTTT. Translating gives CASSFEGAGAEAFF.

This clonotype was observed a handful of times. This may arise from a read error, as a much more abundant clone is one base away. In DNA, the CDR3 is TGCAGCCTCTCCGGCGGGGCTAGCGGCAACACAGATACGCAGTATTTT. This encodes CSLSGGASGNTDTQYF. The V call is TRBV29-1, the J call TRBJ2-3, with 7 nucleotides matching TRBD2. Germline V lookup: CDR1 SQVTM, CDR2 ANQGSEA. The CDR3 extends over 16 amino acids. With 8 bases clipped from V and 2 bases from J, the junction kept 16 bases outside the gene matches.

This clonotype occurred a few times. This chain uses TRBV7-9 with TRBJ2-7, with D possibly matching TRBD1 (6 bases). This CDR3 is 13 amino acids long. V gave up 10 bases and J gave up 4 bases, with 17 bases separating them. From germline, CDR1 is SEHNR and CDR2 FQNEAQ (reference sequence). The CDR3 DNA follows: TGTGCCATCGGCGCGCTAAGGGGGTACGAGCAGTACTTC. Its translation: CAIGALRGYEQYF.

This clonotype was counted a few times. The junction differs from germline at one of its ends, possibly a read error. The rearrangement links TRBV7-2 to TRBJ2-1; the D is unclear. The CDR3 length is 14 residues. The germline V gene has CDR1 SGHTA and CDR2 FQGNSA. DNA for the CDR3: TGTGTCAGCAGCTCCAACACGGGTGGCAATGAGCAGTTCTTC. Protein sequence: CVSSSNTGGNEQFF.

The V call is TRBV7-9, the J call TRBJ1-6; D gene ambiguous. The V end was cut by 10 bases, the J end by 10 bases, with 8 bases between. Germline CDR1 SEHNR, CDR2 FQNEAQ (reference sequence). This CDR3 is 10 amino acids long. The CDR3 reads CATVGSPLHF. CDR3 DNA: TGTGCCACGGTCGGGTCACCCCTCCACTTT.

This clonotype turned up a few times. The gene calls are TRBV7-2 and TRBJ2-7; 12 bases agree with TRBD2. The CDR3 totals 15 residues. Trimming at V came to 4 bases and at J to 0 bases, leaving 1 base not matched to a gene. Germline V gene lookup returns CDR1 SGHTA and CDR2 FQGNSA. CDR3: CASSWTSGVSYEQYF. CDR3 DNA: TGTGCCAGCAGCTGGACTAGCGGGGTCTCCTACGAGCAGTACTTC.

The J gene is TRBJ1-5, the V gene TRBV7-2, with 7 bases fitting TRBD1. V lost 5 bases, J lost 7 bases, and 17 bases stayed unmatched. Per the germline V gene, CDR1 is SGHTA and CDR2 is FQGNSA. The CDR3 length is 17 residues. As DNA, the CDR3 is TGTGCCAGCAGCATATCCCTGGGACAGTTCGAATGGCAGCCCCAGCATTTT. Protein product: CASSISLGQFEWQPQHF.

This sequence joins TRBV10-3 and TRBJ1-5, with D possibly being TRBD1 (5 bases). Germline V gene lookup returns CDR1 ENHRY and CDR2 SYGVKD. With 3 bases removed from V and 2 bases from J, the gap between germline ends came to 26 bases. CDR3 size: 20 residues. CDR3 nucleotide sequence: TGTGCCATCAGTGACCCCACCGGGGGAGGGAGTTTAGTGGGCAATCAGCCCCAGCATTTT. Amino acids: CAISDPTGGGSLVGNQPQHF.

V and J are TRBV6-6 and TRBJ2-7; D gene ambiguous. The CDR3 length is 13 residues. The V gene's germline CDR1 is MNHNY and CDR2 SVGAGI (reference sequence). V was clipped by 2 bases and J by 4 bases, with 9 bases between them. This CDR3 is CASSYLGRYEQYF. DNA of the CDR3: TGTGCCAGCAGTTACCTAGGACGGTACGAGCAGTACTTC.

The V gene is TRBV7-2, the J gene TRBJ2-1; 11 bases align to TRBD2. CDR3 size: 19 residues. The germline gives CDR1 SGHTA, CDR2 FQGNSA. V was pared by 2 bases and J by 2 bases, with 11 bases of the junction left unmatched. Written as DNA, the CDR3 is TGTGCCAGCAGCTTATCTTACCCTGGGGGACTAGCGGCCTACAATGAGCAGTTCTTC. Translated, it gives CASSLSYPGGLAAYNEQFF.

This rearrangement joins TRBV4-1 to TRBJ2-5, with D unresolved. In germline, CDR1 is MGHRA, CDR2 YSYEKL. V dropped 1 base and J dropped 4 bases, with 7 bases sitting between them. The CDR3 consists of 13 residues. CDR3 coding DNA: TGCGCCAGCAGCCAAGGCAGTGGAGAGACCCAGTACTTC. Translated: CASSQGSGETQYF.